This T cell receptor (beta chain) emerged from a study of blood T cell repertoires in COVID-19. As for the study in general: From the United States, Italy and Spain came samples of acute and convalescent COVID-19. From T cells, B-cell-depleted T cells, or PBMCs came the material, which was cDNA or gDNA.

Trimming took 2 bases from V and 5 from J, leaving 9 bases between them. The CDR3 runs to 14 residues. Germline lookup yields CDR1 KGHSH and CDR2 LQKENI. Original handling: Reference gene primer amplification gave nucleated cell count estimates. Assay used: immunoSEQ multiplex PCR; TCRdb lists only in-frame clones, some missing. Clone size and V and J calls were adopted from that table, with D and trimming inferred from the DNA. Here the sample spans 200,000 to 300,000 clones, over 90% being singletons. Enrollment of patients from Seattle took place during active infection, with longitudinal follow-up.

The J gene is TRBJ2-2, the V gene TRBV18; D is unclear. Material for sequencing was peripheral blood. The sequence derives from a man under 40 with COVID-19, enrolled during active disease. CDR3 DNA: TGTGCCAGCTCACCAGGAGATTTTACCGGGGAGCTGTTTTTT. Protein: CASSPGDFTGELFF.